Following are 15 T cell receptor beta chains from one sample sequenced in a study of identical twins. Using its own MiXCR run on the 5' RACE reads, TCRdb lists one record per CDR3 protein. The table has roughly 1,500,000 distinct CDR3 sequences, less than 40% seen once; the top ten hold about 0.25%. Sequencing was done on a sample of cord blood. Every receptor here comes from a newborn girl in good health.

This chain links TRBV28 with TRBJ1-5; possibly TRBD1 for D (5 bases). V was pared by 5 bases and J by 2 bases, with 16 bases between. This CDR3 contains 16 residues. CDR1 is MDHEN, CDR2 SYDVKM, per germline. This chain's CDR3 is CASSKPGGTGNQPQHF. Written as DNA, the CDR3 is TGTGCCAGCAGTAAACCTGGGGGGACCGGCAATCAGCCCCAGCATTTT.

This sequence joins TRBV4-1 and TRBJ2-1, with 9 bases identical to TRBD2. Judging by the DNA end, TRBJ2-7 fits better; the J call may be wrong. The CDR3 runs 15 residues. The V gene's germline CDR1 is MGHRA and CDR2 YSYEKL. CDR3 in amino acids: CASSQMGLAYNEQYF. The CDR3 DNA sequence: TGCGCCAGCAGCCAGATGGGACTAGCCTACAATGAGCAGTACTTC.

This chain uses TRBV15 with TRBJ2-5; tentative D call: TRBD1 (5 bases). The V end was cut by 1 base, the J end by 1 base, with 7 bases between. The length of the CDR3 is 14 residues. CDR1 and CDR2 from the germline V gene are LNHNV and YYDKDF (reference sequence). As DNA, the CDR3 is TGTGCCACCAGCAGAGGACAGCTCCAAGAGACCCAGTACTTC. Its protein is CATSRGQLQETQYF.

The chain recombines TRBV7-8 with TRBJ1-6; 10 bases are a match to TRBD1. Germline lookup yields CDR1 SGHVS and CDR2 FQNEAQ. The CDR3 extends over 16 amino acids. J was trimmed by 9 bases and V by 2 bases; bases with no gene match: 7. CDR3 coding DNA: TGTGCCAGCAGCTTAATCGACAGGGGGCTGGGTTCACCCCTCCACTTT. Residues: CASSLIDRGLGSPLHF.

This clonotype was observed a single time. At one end, the junction sequence differs from germline, possibly due to a read error. The CDR3 sequence: CVSSFRGDYEQYF. CDR3 sequence (DNA): TGCGTCAGCAGCTTTAGGGGGGACTACGAGCAGTACTTC. V and J are TRBV5-1 and TRBJ2-7; the D gene could be TRBD1 or TRBD2 (6 bases each). Germline values: CDR1 SGHRS, CDR2 YFSETQ. There are 13 residues in the CDR3.

The V and J genes are TRBV20-1 and TRBJ2-5, with D possibly TRBD2 on 5 matching bases. The germline V and J ends were trimmed by 0 bases and 4 bases, with 15 bases remaining between them. The germline V gene has CDR1 DFQATT and CDR2 SNEGSKA (reference sequence). This CDR3 is built from 15 residues. DNA for the CDR3: TGCAGTGCTAGAGATGGCCCGGGGATAGGAGAGACCCAGTACTTC. It is translated as CSARDGPGIGETQYF.

This clonotype was seen a handful of times. The rearrangement uses TRBV12-3 or TRBV12-4 and TRBJ1-2; TRBD1 aligns across 7 bases. The CDR3 runs to 13 residues. With V trimmed by 1 base and J by 6 bases, 2 bases remained unmatched. The CDR3: CASSLETGHGYTF. In nucleotides, the CDR3 is TGTGCCAGCAGTTTAGAGACAGGGCATGGCTACACCTTC.

This clonotype was counted between two and nine times. The chain recombines TRBV28 with TRBJ2-1; D uncertain. The CDR3 consists of 17 residues. V was pared by 3 bases and J by 6 bases, with 21 bases between. CDR1 MDHEN and CDR2 SYDVKM come from the germline V gene. CDR3 sequence (DNA): TGTGCCAGCAGTTTGGGTTGGGTTAACTCACCAGCCAATGAGCAGTTCTTC. Its translation is CASSLGWVNSPANEQFF.

The genes are TRBV18 and TRBJ2-3, with 8 positions matching TRBD1. Germline V gene lookup returns CDR1 KGHSH and CDR2 LQKENI. This CDR3 comprises 17 residues. V shed 2 bases and J 5 bases; nucleotides not matched to a gene: 12. The CDR3 DNA reads TGTGCCAGCTCACCATATACCCGGGACAGGTGGGGAGATACGCAGTATTTT. Residues: CASSPYTRDRWGDTQYF. Full variable domain (outside the CDR3, taken from reference TRBV18 and TRBJ2-3): NAGVMQNPRHLVRRRGQEARLRCSPMKGHSHVYWYRQLPEEGLKFMVYLQKENIIDESGMPKERFSAEFPKEGPSILRIQQVVRGDSAAYFCASSPYTRDRWGDTQYFGPGTRLTVL.

The chain joins TRBV20-1 to TRBJ2-1; D not certain. CDR3 size: 12 residues. Germline CDR1 is DFQATT and CDR2 is SNEGSKA (reference sequence). Here the CDR3 DNA reads TGCACGATCTCCACGACTTACAATGAGCAGTTCTTC. It codes for CTISTTYNEQFF.

As to this clonotype: It may be a read error: a sequence one base away is much more abundant. The chain recombines TRBV6-6 with TRBJ1-2, with D hard to call. The CDR3 is 15 amino acids. V dropped 7 bases and J dropped 4 bases, with 19 bases sitting between them. Germline CDR1 reads MNHNY; CDR2 reads SVGAGI (reference sequence). The CDR3 region is CASKPLGQKSYGYTF. The CDR3 nucleotides read TGTGCCAGCAAACCCCTCGGGCAGAAAAGCTATGGCTACACCTTC.

This clonotype has only a few counts. J is TRBJ2-1 and V is TRBV24-1; 7 positions agree with TRBD2. The V gene end was trimmed by 6 bases and the J gene end by 9 bases; junction bases not matched to a gene: 4. There are 12 residues in the CDR3. Germline V CDR1 and CDR2: KGHDR, SFDVKD. The CDR3 DNA reads as TGTGCCACCAGTATTCCGGGAGGTGAGCAGTTCTTC. It encodes CATSIPGGEQFF.

This clonotype was counted a few times. The chain uses TRBV12-3 or TRBV12-4 and TRBJ1-1; 7 bases line up with TRBD1. CDR3 length: 14 amino acids. The ends lost 5 bases at V and 3 bases at J; junction bases unmatched: 6. CDR3 nucleotide sequence: TGTGCCAGCAGTGGACAGGCATGGGACACTGAAGCTTTCTTT. It specifies CASSGQAWDTEAFF.

There are a few counts of this clonotype. CDR3 DNA: TGCAGCGTTGAAGGTGAAGGCTACGAGCAGTACTTC. Translating it yields CSVEGEGYEQYF. V is TRBV29-1 and J is TRBJ2-7; D remains unclear. CDR3 size: 12 residues. V lost 1 base, J lost 3 bases, and 7 bases lay in between. CDR1 SQVTM and CDR2 ANQGSEA come from the germline V gene.

This clonotype was counted only a few times. The chain links TRBV5-6 to TRBJ2-3; 10 positions agree with TRBD2. V lost 4 bases to trimming and J lost 11 bases; unmatched junction nucleotides: 7. CDR3 length: 13 amino acids. From germline, CDR1 is SGHDT and CDR2 YYEEEE. DNA for the CDR3: TGTGCCAGCAGCGCTAGCGGGGGTGGTGGGCAGTATTTT. Its translation is CASSASGGGGQYF.